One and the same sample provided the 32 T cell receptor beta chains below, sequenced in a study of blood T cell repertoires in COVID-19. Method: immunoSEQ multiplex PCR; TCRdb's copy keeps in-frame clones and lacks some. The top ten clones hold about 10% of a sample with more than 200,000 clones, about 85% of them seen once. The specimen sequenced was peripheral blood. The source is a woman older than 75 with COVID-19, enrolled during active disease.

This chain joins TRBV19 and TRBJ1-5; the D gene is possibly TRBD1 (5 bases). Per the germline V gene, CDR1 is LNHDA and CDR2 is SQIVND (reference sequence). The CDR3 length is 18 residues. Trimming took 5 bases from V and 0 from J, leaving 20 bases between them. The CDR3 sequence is CASSGSWTTVYSNQPQHF. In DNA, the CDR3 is TGTGCCAGTAGTGGTTCGTGGACGACAGTGTATAGCAATCAGCCCCAGCATTTT.

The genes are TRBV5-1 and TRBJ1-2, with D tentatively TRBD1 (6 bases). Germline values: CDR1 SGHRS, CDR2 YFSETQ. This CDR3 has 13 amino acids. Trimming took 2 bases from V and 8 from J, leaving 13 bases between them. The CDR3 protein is CASSFEGGRGYTF. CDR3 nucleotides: TGCGCCAGCAGCTTTGAAGGGGGTAGAGGCTACACCTTC.

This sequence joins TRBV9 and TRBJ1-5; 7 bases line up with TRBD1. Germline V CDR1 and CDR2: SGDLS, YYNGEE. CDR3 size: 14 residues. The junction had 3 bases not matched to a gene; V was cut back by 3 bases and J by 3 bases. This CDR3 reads CASSEGTVNQPQHF. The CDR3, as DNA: TGTGCCAGCAGCGAAGGGACAGTCAATCAGCCCCAGCATTTT.

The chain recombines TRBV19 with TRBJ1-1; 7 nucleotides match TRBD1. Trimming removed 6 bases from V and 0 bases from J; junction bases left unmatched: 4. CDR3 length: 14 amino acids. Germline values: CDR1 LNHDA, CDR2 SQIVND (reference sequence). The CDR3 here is CASSSQGMNTEAFF. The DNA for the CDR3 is TGTGCCAGTAGCTCACAGGGGATGAACACTGAAGCTTTCTTT.

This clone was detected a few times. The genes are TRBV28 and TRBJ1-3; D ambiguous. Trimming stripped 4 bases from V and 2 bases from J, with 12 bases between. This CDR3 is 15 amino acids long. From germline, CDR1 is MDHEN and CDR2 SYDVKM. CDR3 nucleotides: TGTGCCAGCAGTTCTGGAGGTGGCCCTGGAAACACCATATATTTT. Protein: CASSSGGGPGNTIYF. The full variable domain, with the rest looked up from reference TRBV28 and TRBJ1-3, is DVKVTQSSRYLVKRTGEKVFLECVQDMDHENMFWYRQDPGLGLRLIYFSYDVKMKEKGDIPEGYSVSREKKERFSLILESASTNQTSMYLCASSSGGGPGNTIYFGEGSWLTVV.

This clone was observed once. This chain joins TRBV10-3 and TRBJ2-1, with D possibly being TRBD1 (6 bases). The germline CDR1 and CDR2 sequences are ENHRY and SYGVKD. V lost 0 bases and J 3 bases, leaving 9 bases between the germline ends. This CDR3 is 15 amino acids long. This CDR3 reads CAISESRTDYNEQFF. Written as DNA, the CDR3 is TGTGCCATCAGTGAGTCTAGGACAGACTACAATGAGCAGTTCTTC.

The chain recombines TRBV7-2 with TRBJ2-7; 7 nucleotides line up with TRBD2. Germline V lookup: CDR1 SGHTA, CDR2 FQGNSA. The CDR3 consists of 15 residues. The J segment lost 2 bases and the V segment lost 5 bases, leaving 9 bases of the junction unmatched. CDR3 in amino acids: CASSTQRGNTYEQYF. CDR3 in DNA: TGTGCCAGCAGCACCCAGCGGGGTAATACCTACGAGCAGTACTTC.

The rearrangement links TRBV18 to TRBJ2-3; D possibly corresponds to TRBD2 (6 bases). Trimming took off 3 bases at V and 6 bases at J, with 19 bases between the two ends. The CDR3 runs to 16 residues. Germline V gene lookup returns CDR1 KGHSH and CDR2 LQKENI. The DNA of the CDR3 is TGTGCCAGCTCACCGAGCCCAGTAGGGCGGGGCGATACGCAGTATTTT. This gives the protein CASSPSPVGRGDTQYF.

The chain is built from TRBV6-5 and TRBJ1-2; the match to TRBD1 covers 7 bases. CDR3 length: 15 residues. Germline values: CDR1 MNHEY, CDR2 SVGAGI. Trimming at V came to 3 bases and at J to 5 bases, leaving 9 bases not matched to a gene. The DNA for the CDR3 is TGTGCCAGCAGTTATTATTCGGGACAGAGTTATGGCTACACCTTC. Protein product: CASSYYSGQSYGYTF.

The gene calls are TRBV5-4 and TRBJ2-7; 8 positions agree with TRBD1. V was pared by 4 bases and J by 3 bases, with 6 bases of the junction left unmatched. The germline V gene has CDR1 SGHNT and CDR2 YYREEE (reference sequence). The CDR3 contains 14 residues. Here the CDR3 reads CASSPGTGFYEQYF. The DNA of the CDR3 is TGTGCCAGCAGCCCCGGGACAGGCTTCTACGAGCAGTACTTC. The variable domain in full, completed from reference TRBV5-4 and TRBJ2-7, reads ETGVTQSPTHLIKTRGQQVTLRCSSQSGHNTVSWYQQALGQGPQFIFQYYREEENGRGNFPPRFSGLQFPNYSSELNVNALELDDSALYLCASSPGTGFYEQYFGPGTRLTVT.

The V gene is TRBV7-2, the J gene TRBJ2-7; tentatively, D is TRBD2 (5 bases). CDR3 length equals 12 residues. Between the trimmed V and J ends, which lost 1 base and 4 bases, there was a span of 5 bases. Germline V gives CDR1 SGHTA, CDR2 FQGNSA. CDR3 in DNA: TGTGCCAGCAGCTTAGGGAGGTACGAGCAGTACTTC. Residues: CASSLGRYEQYF.

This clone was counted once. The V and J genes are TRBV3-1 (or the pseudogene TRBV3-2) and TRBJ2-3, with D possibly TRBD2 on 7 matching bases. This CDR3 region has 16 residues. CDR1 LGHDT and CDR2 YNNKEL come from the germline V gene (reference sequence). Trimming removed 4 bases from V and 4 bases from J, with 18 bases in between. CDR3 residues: CASSPGEGGRADTQYF. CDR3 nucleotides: TGTGCCAGCAGCCCGGGAGAGGGGGGGCGGGCAGATACGCAGTATTTT.

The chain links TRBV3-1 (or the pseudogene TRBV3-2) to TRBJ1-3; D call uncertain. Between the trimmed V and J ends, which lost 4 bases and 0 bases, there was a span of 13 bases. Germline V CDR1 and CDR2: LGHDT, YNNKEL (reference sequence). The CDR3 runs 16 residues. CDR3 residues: CASSPFAGTSGNTIYF. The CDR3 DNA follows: TGTGCCAGCAGCCCATTTGCGGGCACCTCTGGAAACACCATATATTTT.

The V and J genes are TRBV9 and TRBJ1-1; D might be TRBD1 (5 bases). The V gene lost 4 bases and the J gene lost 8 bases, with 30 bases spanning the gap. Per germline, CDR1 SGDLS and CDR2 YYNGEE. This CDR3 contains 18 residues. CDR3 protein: CASSSHGGAGLGSEEAFF. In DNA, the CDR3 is TGTGCCAGCAGCTCCCACGGCGGGGCGGGCTTGGGGAGTGAAGAAGCTTTCTTT.

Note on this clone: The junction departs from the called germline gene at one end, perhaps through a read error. For the CDR3, the DNA is TGTACCAGCAGGCTGAGCGCAGGGGATGAAGCTTTCTTT. Protein product: CTSRLSAGDEAFF. V gene TRBV12-3 or TRBV12-4 combines with J gene TRBJ1-1; the D gene is possibly TRBD1 (6 bases). The CDR3 loop spans 13 amino acids.

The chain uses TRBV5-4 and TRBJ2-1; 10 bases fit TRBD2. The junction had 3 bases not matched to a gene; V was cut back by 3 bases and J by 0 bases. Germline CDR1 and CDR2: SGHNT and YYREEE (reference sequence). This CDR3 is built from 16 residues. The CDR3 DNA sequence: TGTGCCAGCAGCTCTAGCGGGGGTAACTCCTACAATGAGCAGTTCTTC. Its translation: CASSSSGGNSYNEQFF. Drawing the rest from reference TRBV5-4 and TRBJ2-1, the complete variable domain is ETGVTQSPTHLIKTRGQQVTLRCSSQSGHNTVSWYQQALGQGPQFIFQYYREEENGRGNFPPRFSGLQFPNYSSELNVNALELDDSALYLCASSSSGGNSYNEQFFGPGTRLTVL.

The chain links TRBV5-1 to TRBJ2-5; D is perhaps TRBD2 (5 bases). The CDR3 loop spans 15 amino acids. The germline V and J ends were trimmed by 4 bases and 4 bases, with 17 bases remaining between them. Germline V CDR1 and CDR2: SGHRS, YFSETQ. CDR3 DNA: TGCGCCAGCAGCCCCCTCGGGGTGAGTTTAGAGACCCAGTACTTC. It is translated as CASSPLGVSLETQYF.

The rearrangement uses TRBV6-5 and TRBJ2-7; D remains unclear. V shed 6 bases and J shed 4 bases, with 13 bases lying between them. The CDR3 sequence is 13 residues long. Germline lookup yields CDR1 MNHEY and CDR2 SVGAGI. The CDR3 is CASRYGQAYEQYF. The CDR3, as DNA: TGTGCCAGCAGATACGGGCAGGCTTACGAGCAGTACTTC.

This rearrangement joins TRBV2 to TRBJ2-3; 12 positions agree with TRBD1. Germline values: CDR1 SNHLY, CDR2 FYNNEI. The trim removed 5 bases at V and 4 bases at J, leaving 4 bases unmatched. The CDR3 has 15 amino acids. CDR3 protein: CASSSGTGGADTQYF. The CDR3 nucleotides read TGTGCCAGCAGTTCCGGGACAGGGGGCGCAGATACGCAGTATTTT.

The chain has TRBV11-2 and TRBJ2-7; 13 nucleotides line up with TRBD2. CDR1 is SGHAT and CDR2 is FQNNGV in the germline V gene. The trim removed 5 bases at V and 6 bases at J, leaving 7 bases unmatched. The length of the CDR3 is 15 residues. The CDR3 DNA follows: TGTGCCAGCAGCCGGGGACTAGCGGGGTGGGGCGAGCAGTACGTC. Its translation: CASSRGLAGWGEQYV.

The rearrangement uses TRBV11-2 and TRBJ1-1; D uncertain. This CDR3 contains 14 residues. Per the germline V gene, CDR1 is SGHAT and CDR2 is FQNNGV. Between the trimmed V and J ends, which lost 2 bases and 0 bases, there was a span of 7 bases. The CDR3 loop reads CASSLKLMNTEAFF. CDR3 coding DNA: TGTGCCAGCAGCTTAAAGCTCATGAACACTGAAGCTTTCTTT.

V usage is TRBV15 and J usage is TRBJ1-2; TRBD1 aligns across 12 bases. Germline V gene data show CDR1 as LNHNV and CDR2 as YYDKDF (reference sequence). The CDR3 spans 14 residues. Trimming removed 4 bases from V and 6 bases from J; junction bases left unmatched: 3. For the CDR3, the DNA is TGTGCCACCAGCAAAGGGACAGGGGGCGATGGCTACACCTTC. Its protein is CATSKGTGGDGYTF.

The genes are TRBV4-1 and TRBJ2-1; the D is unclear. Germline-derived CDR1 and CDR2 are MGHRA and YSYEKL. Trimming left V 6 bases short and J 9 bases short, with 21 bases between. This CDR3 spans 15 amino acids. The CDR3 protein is CASRPDVSRASEQFF. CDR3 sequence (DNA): TGCGCCAGCAGACCCGATGTTTCTAGAGCGAGTGAGCAGTTCTTC.

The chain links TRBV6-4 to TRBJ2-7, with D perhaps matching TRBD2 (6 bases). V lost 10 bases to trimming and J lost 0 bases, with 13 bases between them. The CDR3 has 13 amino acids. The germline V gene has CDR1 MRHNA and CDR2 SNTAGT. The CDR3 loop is CATSSESSYEQYF. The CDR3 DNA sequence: TGTGCCACCTCTAGCGAGAGCTCCTACGAGCAGTACTTC.

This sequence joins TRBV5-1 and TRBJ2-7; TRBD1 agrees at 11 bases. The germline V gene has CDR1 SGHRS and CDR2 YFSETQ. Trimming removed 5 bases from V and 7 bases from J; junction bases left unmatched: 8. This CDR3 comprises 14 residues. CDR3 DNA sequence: TGCGCCAGCAGGAGGGACAGGGGGATATATGAGCAGTACTTC. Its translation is CASRRDRGIYEQYF. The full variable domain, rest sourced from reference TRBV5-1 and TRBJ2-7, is KAGVTQTPRYLIKTRGQQVTLSCSPISGHRSVSWYQQTPGQGLQFLFEYFSETQRNKGNFPGRFSGRQFSNSRSEMNVSTLELGDSALYLCASRRDRGIYEQYFGPGTRLTVT.

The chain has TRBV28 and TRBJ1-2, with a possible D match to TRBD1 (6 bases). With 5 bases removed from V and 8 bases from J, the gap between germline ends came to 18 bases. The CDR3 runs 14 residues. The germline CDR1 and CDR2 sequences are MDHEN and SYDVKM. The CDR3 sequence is CASSTPDRLQGYTF. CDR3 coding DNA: TGTGCCAGCAGTACCCCAGACAGGCTCCAAGGCTACACCTTC.

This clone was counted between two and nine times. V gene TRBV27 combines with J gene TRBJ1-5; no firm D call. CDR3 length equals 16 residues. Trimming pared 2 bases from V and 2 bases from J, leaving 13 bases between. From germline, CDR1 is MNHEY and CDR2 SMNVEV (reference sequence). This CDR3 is CASSLSPSAGNQPQHF. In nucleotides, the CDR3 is TGTGCCAGCAGTTTAAGTCCCTCGGCGGGCAATCAGCCCCAGCATTTT.

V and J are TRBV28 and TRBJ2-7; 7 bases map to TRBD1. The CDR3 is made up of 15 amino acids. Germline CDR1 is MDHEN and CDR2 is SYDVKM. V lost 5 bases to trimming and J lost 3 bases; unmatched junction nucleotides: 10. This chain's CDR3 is CASSPNPGQNYEQYF. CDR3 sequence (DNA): TGTGCCAGCAGTCCAAACCCGGGACAGAACTACGAGCAGTACTTC.

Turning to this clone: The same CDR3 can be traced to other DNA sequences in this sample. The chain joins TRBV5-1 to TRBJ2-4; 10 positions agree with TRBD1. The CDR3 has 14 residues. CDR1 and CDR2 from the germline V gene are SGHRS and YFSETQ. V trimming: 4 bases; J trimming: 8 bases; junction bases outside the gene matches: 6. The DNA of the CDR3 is TGCGCCAGCAGCCCCGGACAGGGGGGGGACATTCAGTACTTC. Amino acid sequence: CASSPGQGGDIQYF.

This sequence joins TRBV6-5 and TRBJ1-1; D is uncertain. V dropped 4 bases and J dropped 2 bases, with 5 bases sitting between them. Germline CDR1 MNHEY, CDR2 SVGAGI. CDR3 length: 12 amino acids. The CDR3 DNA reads TGTGCCAGCAGTTCGACAAACACTGAAGCTTTCTTT. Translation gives CASSSTNTEAFF.

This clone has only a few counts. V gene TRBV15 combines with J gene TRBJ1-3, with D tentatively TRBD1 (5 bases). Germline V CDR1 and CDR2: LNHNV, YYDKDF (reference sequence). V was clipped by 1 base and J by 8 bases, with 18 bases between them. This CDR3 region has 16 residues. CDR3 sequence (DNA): TGTGCCACCAGCAGAGCTGGGCGAATCGGAGGGGACACCATATATTTT. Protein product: CATSRAGRIGGDTIYF.

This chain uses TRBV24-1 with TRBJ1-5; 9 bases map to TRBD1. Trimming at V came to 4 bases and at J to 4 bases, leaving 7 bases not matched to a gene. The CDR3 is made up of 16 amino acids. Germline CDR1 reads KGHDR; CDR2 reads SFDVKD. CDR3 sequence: CATSETWTGENQPQHF. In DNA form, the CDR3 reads TGTGCCACCAGTGAGACCTGGACAGGGGAAAATCAGCCCCAGCATTTT.